This is a list of T cell receptor beta chains from one sample in a study of vaccination effects on CD4 cells after COVID-19. These TCRs are of unknown antigen specificity. TCRdb keeps only in-frame clones here, not all; method: immunoSEQ multiplex PCR. The sample has nearly 30,000 clones; around 85% are singletons. Sequencing used CD4+ T cells from PBMCs cultured with SARS-CoV-2 spike peptides, obtained after COVID-19 vaccination. Receptors originate from a human donor who received a COVID-19 vaccine. Some clones in this sample may be carry-over from other donors' samples. Each CDR3 is given with its conserved first and last residue. Fields, in order: J gene, D gene, V gene, CDR3 protein, CDR3 DNA. A D gene is named only where the DNA matches it firmly.

j_gene: TRBJ1-1; d_gene: -; v_gene: TRBV7-2; CDR3aa: CASSDRQPGEAFF; CDR3nt: TGTGCCAGCAGCGACCGACAGCCGGGGGAAGCTTTCTTT
j_gene: TRBJ2-5; d_gene: -; v_gene: TRBV9; CDR3aa: CASSVGPNKGETQYF; CDR3nt: TGTGCCAGCAGCGTAGGGCCCAACAAAGGGGAGACCCAGTACTTC
j_gene: TRBJ1-1; d_gene: -; v_gene: TRBV4-1; CDR3aa: CASSQDPAGNTEAFF; CDR3nt: TGCGCCAGCAGCCAAGATCCCGCGGGGAACACTGAAGCTTTCTTT
j_gene: TRBJ2-5; d_gene: TRBD2; v_gene: TRBV5-1; CDR3aa: CASSWTLIGRGGLETQYF; CDR3nt: TGCGCCAGCAGCTGGACCTTAATAGGGCGGGGGGGCTTGGAGACCCAGTACTTC
j_gene: TRBJ2-1; d_gene: TRBD2; v_gene: TRBV7-3; CDR3aa: CASSFQRGDYNEQFF; CDR3nt: TGTGCCAGCAGCTTCCAGCGGGGAGATTACAATGAGCAGTTCTTC
j_gene: TRBJ2-3; d_gene: TRBD2; v_gene: TRBV11-3; CDR3aa: CASSPTSGGTDTQYF; CDR3nt: TGTGCCAGCAGCCCGACTAGCGGGGGCACAGATACGCAGTATTTT
j_gene: TRBJ1-6; d_gene: -; v_gene: TRBV12-5; CDR3aa: CASGFKPNRDSASYNSPLHF; CDR3nt: TGTGCTAGTGGTTTTAAGCCGAACCGGGACTCCGCCTCCTATAATTCACCCCTCCACTTT
j_gene: TRBJ2-1; d_gene: -; v_gene: TRBV5-1; CDR3aa: CASSGTLSGGPSNEQFF; CDR3nt: TGCGCCAGCAGCGGAACTTTGTCGGGGGGCCCGAGCAATGAGCAGTTCTTC
j_gene: TRBJ2-1; d_gene: TRBD2; v_gene: TRBV19; CDR3aa: CASSIELAGGRYNEQFF; CDR3nt: TGTGCCAGTAGTATAGAACTAGCGGGGGGCCGATACAATGAGCAGTTCTTC
j_gene: TRBJ2-5; d_gene: -; v_gene: TRBV9; CDR3aa: CASSVEGVETQYF; CDR3nt: TGTGCCAGCAGCGTAGAAGGAGTGGAGACCCAGTACTTC